This TCR beta chain was recorded in a study of blood T cell repertoires in COVID-19. Only in-frame clones appear in the TCRdb table, and some are missing; sequencing was by immunoSEQ multiplex PCR. The table shows tens of thousands of clones, with about 88% occurring only once. Germline CDR1 is MDHEN and CDR2 is SYDVKM. The junction had 20 bases not matched to a gene; V was cut back by 5 bases and J by 1 base. The CDR3 has 20 residues. The chain employs TRBV28 and TRBJ1-5, with 7 bases identical to TRBD1. The clonotype originates from a man aged 65 to 85 with acute or convalescent COVID-19. The specimen sequenced was peripheral blood. Written as DNA, the CDR3 is TGTGCCAGCAGTCCGATGACAGGGCGTCTTTTAATTCCAAGCAATCAGCCCCAGCATTTT. This gives the protein CASSPMTGRLLIPSNQPQHF.